These 31 T cell receptor beta chains were all obtained from the same sample, sequenced in a study of blood T cell repertoires in COVID-19. Method: immunoSEQ multiplex PCR; TCRdb's copy keeps in-frame clones and lacks some. The profile shows around 390,000 clones, about 86% of them singletons. Sequencing input: PBMCs or T cells enriched from blood (not recorded which). These receptors were taken from a woman aged 45-60 years who had recovered from COVID-19.

This chain links TRBV18 with TRBJ2-2, with TRBD1 as a possible D gene (5 bases). Germline values: CDR1 KGHSH, CDR2 LQKENI. Trimming took 2 bases from V and 7 from J, leaving 14 bases between them. This CDR3 contains 15 residues. CDR3 amino acids: CASSPNLVQGGELFF. CDR3 bases: TGTGCCAGCTCACCAAATCTTGTGCAGGGCGGGGAGCTGTTTTTT.

The chain is built from TRBV6-5 and TRBJ2-7, with D uncertain. The CDR3 length is 13 residues. The germline CDR1 and CDR2 sequences are MNHEY and SVGAGI. V lost 5 bases and J 2 bases, leaving 10 bases between the germline ends. The CDR3 DNA is TGTGCCAGCAGTCCCTCGGTGACCTACGAGCAGTACTTC. Amino acids: CASSPSVTYEQYF.

J is TRBJ2-1 and V is TRBV13; D might be TRBD1 (6 bases). Trimming pared 5 bases from V and 1 base from J, leaving 15 bases between. The CDR3 totals 16 residues. Germline V lookup: CDR1 PRHDT, CDR2 FYEKMQ (reference sequence). This chain's CDR3 is CASSPRTGQSYNEQFF. The CDR3 coding sequence is TGTGCCAGCAGCCCCCGAACCGGACAGTCCTACAATGAGCAGTTCTTC.

The rearrangement joins TRBV5-1 to TRBJ2-3; D remains ambiguous. Between the trimmed V and J ends, which lost 4 bases and 6 bases, there was a span of 12 bases. CDR3 length: 13 residues. Germline V gives CDR1 SGHRS, CDR2 YFSETQ. The CDR3 is CASSPALGDTQYF. CDR3 DNA: TGCGCCAGCAGCCCCGCATTGGGCGATACGCAGTATTTT.

The gene calls are TRBV28 and TRBJ2-5; D possibly corresponds to TRBD2 (6 bases). V was cut by 6 bases and J by 5 bases, with 19 bases left in between. The CDR3 loop spans 15 amino acids. Germline V CDR1 and CDR2: MDHEN, SYDVKM. The CDR3 loop is CASRTPGEEMETQYF. The CDR3 DNA reads TGTGCCAGCAGGACCCCGGGAGAGGAGATGGAGACCCAGTACTTC.

The chain has TRBV7-3 and TRBJ2-5; 11 nucleotides align to TRBD2. The CDR3 totals 14 residues. Trimming took 8 bases from V and 2 from J; bases not matched to a gene: 4. Germline-derived CDR1 and CDR2 are SGHTA and FQGTGA. The chain's CDR3 is CASAPSGGQETQYF. CDR3 nucleotides: TGTGCCAGCGCCCCTAGCGGGGGGCAAGAGACCCAGTACTTC.

The chain joins TRBV19 to TRBJ2-2; 8 bases fit TRBD1. The CDR3 is 17 amino acids. Trimming cost V 3 bases and J 2 bases; bases outside gene matches: 8. Germline CDR1 is LNHDA and CDR2 is SQIVND (reference sequence). CDR3 loop: CASSIGPGTGNTGELFF. The CDR3 DNA is TGTGCCAGTAGTATCGGTCCCGGGACAGGAAACACCGGGGAGCTGTTTTTT.

Turning to this clone: This is likely a read error, given that the CDR3 carries no conserved phenylalanine or tryptophan at its end. The DNA is omitted, as the CDR3 cannot be located on it reliably, and the CDR3 follows TCRdb's listing. V gene TRBV30 combines with J gene TRBJ1-2. The V gene's germline CDR1 is GTSNPN and CDR2 SVGIG (reference sequence). Counting both end residues, the CDR3 totals 10 amino acids. The CDR3 here is CAWSVGFRRS.

The J gene is TRBJ2-5, the V gene TRBV2; D is unresolved. V lost 6 bases and J 3 bases, leaving 8 bases between the germline ends. CDR1 and CDR2 from the germline V gene are SNHLY and FYNNEI. This CDR3 comprises 12 residues. The CDR3 region is CASSRQEETQYF. In nucleotides, the CDR3 is TGTGCCAGCAGCAGACAAGAAGAGACCCAGTACTTC. The whole variable domain, remainder taken from reference TRBV2 and TRBJ2-5, is EPEVTQTPSHQVTQMGQEVILRCVPISNHLYFYWYRQILGQKVEFLVSFYNNEISEKSEIFDDQFSVERPDGSNFTLKIRSTKLEDSAMYFCASSRQEETQYFGPGTRLLVL.

CDR3 DNA sequence: TGTGCCAGCAGCTTAGCGCGAGGGACAGGGGGTGAAAAACTGTTTTTT. Its protein product is CASSLARGTGGEKLFF. The chain employs TRBV7-2 and TRBJ1-4, with 11 bases matching TRBD1. The V gene end was trimmed by 0 bases and the J gene end by 7 bases; junction bases not matched to a gene: 4. The germline V gene encodes CDR1 SGHTA and CDR2 FQGNSA. This CDR3 region has 16 residues.

The chain employs TRBV28 and TRBJ2-5; 9 bases agree with TRBD2. With 3 bases clipped from V and 4 bases from J, the junction kept 9 bases outside the gene matches. Germline lookup yields CDR1 MDHEN and CDR2 SYDVKM. The CDR3 spans 16 residues. The DNA of the CDR3 is TGTGCCAGCAGTTTCCCCAAGGCGGGGGGGCGAGAGACCCAGTACTTC. It translates to CASSFPKAGGRETQYF.

The gene calls are TRBV4-2 and TRBJ1-1; 10 positions agree with TRBD1. V lost 0 bases, J lost 0 bases, and 7 bases stayed unmatched. This CDR3 is built from 18 residues. Looked up from germline, CDR1 is LGHNA and CDR2 is YNFKEQ. CDR3 region: CASSQDFGQGGMNTEAFF. The CDR3 nucleotides read TGTGCCAGCAGCCAAGATTTCGGACAGGGGGGCATGAACACTGAAGCTTTCTTT.

The rearrangement uses TRBV5-1 and TRBJ1-2, with 7 bases that match TRBD1. The CDR3 totals 13 residues. Germline values: CDR1 SGHRS, CDR2 YFSETQ. Losses at the gene ends were 5 bases for V and 3 bases for J; bases not matched to a gene: 4. The DNA of the CDR3 is TGCGCCAGCAGTTATCAGGGGGACTATGGCTACACCTTC. This encodes CASSYQGDYGYTF.

The gene calls are TRBV27 and TRBJ1-1; 12 positions match TRBD1. The CDR3 totals 16 residues. Per germline, CDR1 MNHEY and CDR2 SMNVEV (reference sequence). V lost 4 bases to trimming and J lost 4 bases; unmatched junction nucleotides: 7. CDR3 in DNA: TGTGCCAGCAGTTCCCTAGGGACAGGGGGCTTCACTGAAGCTTTCTTT. Protein: CASSSLGTGGFTEAFF.

CDR3 amino acids: CASRDSYGYTF. DNA for the CDR3: TGTGCCAGTAGGGACAGCTATGGCTACACCTTC. The rearrangement uses TRBV19 and TRBJ1-2; TRBD1 might be the D (6 bases). Trimming pared 6 bases from V and 4 bases from J, leaving 6 bases between. The germline V gene encodes CDR1 LNHDA and CDR2 SQIVND (reference sequence). CDR3 length equals 11 residues. The whole variable domain, remainder taken from reference TRBV19 and TRBJ1-2, is DGGITQSPKYLFRKEGQNVTLSCEQNLNHDAMYWYRQDPGQGLRLIYYSQIVNDFQKGDIAEGYSVSREKKESFPLTVTSAQKNPTAFYLCASRDSYGYTFGSGTRLTVV.

The gene calls are TRBV10-3 and TRBJ2-6; D may be TRBD1 (7 bases). The CDR3 loop spans 17 amino acids. Trimming removed 4 bases at V and 3 bases at J, with 16 bases between. Germline CDR1 reads ENHRY; CDR2 reads SYGVKD. CDR3 in DNA: TGTGCCATCAGTGGGGCCAGGGGGGCAGGTGGGGCCAACGTCCTGACTTTC. Translation gives CAISGARGAGGANVLTF.

The V gene is TRBV29-1, the J gene TRBJ1-2; 10 nucleotides match TRBD1. Trimming took 6 bases from V and 2 from J; bases not matched to a gene: 9. Germline values: CDR1 SQVTM, CDR2 ANQGSEA. The CDR3 is made up of 15 amino acids. CDR3 region: CSVDTTGGDNYGYTF. The CDR3 bases are TGCAGCGTAGACACGACAGGGGGCGACAACTATGGCTACACCTTC.

The chain uses TRBV27 and TRBJ2-1, with D perhaps TRBD1 (6 bases). The CDR3 loop spans 15 amino acids. Germline V gene lookup returns CDR1 MNHEY and CDR2 SMNVEV (reference sequence). V was shortened by 5 bases and J by 5 bases, with 16 bases between the two germline ends. CDR3 in amino acids: CASSPLGGGNNEQFF. CDR3 DNA: TGTGCCAGCAGTCCCCTAGGGGGTGGCAACAATGAGCAGTTCTTC.

This chain joins TRBV5-1 and TRBJ1-1; D might be TRBD1 (6 bases). V was cut by 4 bases and J by 3 bases, with 13 bases left in between. CDR3 length: 14 residues. Germline CDR1 and CDR2: SGHRS and YFSETQ. Here the CDR3 reads CASSPTGRDTEAFF. CDR3 DNA: TGCGCCAGCAGCCCTACAGGGAGAGACACTGAAGCTTTCTTT.

The V and J genes are TRBV7-9 and TRBJ1-1; 10 bases fit TRBD1. The CDR3 is made up of 16 amino acids. Germline lookup yields CDR1 SEHNR and CDR2 FQNEAQ (reference sequence). Trimming removed 5 bases from V and 4 bases from J; junction bases left unmatched: 10. The DNA of the CDR3 is TGTGCCAGCAGCCCCGGGACAGGGGTTTCTGGCACTGAAGCTTTCTTT. It encodes CASSPGTGVSGTEAFF.

The chain combines TRBV7-2 with TRBJ2-5; D perhaps matches TRBD2 (7 bases). This CDR3 contains 14 residues. The germline gives CDR1 SGHTA, CDR2 FQGNSA. V dropped 5 bases and J dropped 5 bases, with 15 bases sitting between them. Here the CDR3 DNA reads TGTGCCAGCAGCGGACTCGGGGGGCCGGAGACCCAGTACTTC. Protein product: CASSGLGGPETQYF.

The rearrangement links TRBV19 to TRBJ1-1, with D hard to call. The CDR3 length is 15 residues. The germline V gene has CDR1 LNHDA and CDR2 SQIVND (reference sequence). Trimming removed 6 bases from V and 1 base from J, with 15 bases in between. Here the CDR3 DNA reads TGTGCCAGTAGCACTGAGGGCATTTCGAACACTGAAGCTTTCTTT. This translates into CASSTEGISNTEAFF. Based on the CDR3 plus reference TRBV19 and TRBJ1-1, the full variable domain is DGGITQSPKYLFRKEGQNVTLSCEQNLNHDAMYWYRQDPGQGLRLIYYSQIVNDFQKGDIAEGYSVSREKKESFPLTVTSAQKNPTAFYLCASSTEGISNTEAFFGQGTRLTVV.

The rearrangement links TRBV2 to TRBJ1-5, with D tentatively TRBD1 (6 bases). V lost 5 bases and J 7 bases, leaving 18 bases between the germline ends. This CDR3 contains 15 residues. Germline V gives CDR1 SNHLY, CDR2 FYNNEI. CDR3 sequence reads: CASSTQRGGGQPQHF. In nucleotides, the CDR3 is TGTGCCAGCAGTACCCAGAGGGGGGGCGGGCAGCCCCAGCATTTT.

The V call is TRBV4-2, the J call TRBJ1-2; D is unclear. The V end was cut by 0 bases, the J end by 8 bases, with 13 bases between. The CDR3 is 14 amino acids. Germline-derived CDR1 and CDR2 are LGHNA and YNFKEQ. As DNA, the CDR3 is TGTGCCAGCAGCCAAGATCTAGCAGGTGAAGGCTACACCTTC. Protein product: CASSQDLAGEGYTF.

The chain has TRBV7-9 and TRBJ1-1, with D maybe TRBD1 (5 bases). CDR1 SEHNR and CDR2 FQNEAQ come from the germline V gene (reference sequence). CDR3 length: 16 residues. V shed 1 base and J shed 0 bases, with 12 bases lying between them. The CDR3 here is CASSLEVRVLNTEAFF. In DNA form, the CDR3 reads TGTGCCAGCAGCTTAGAAGTCAGGGTGCTGAACACTGAAGCTTTCTTT.

The rearrangement uses TRBV24-1 and TRBJ2-5; tentatively, D is TRBD2 (5 bases). In germline, CDR1 is KGHDR, CDR2 SFDVKD. The CDR3 is made up of 15 amino acids. V gave up 2 bases and J gave up 5 bases, with 14 bases separating them. The CDR3 reads CATSDSGSRGETQYF. CDR3 nucleotides: TGTGCCACCAGTGATTCGGGGTCCCGAGGGGAGACCCAGTACTTC.

The chain couples TRBV30 to TRBJ1-4, with unresolved D. Germline loops: CDR1 GTSNPN, CDR2 SVGIG (reference sequence). The CDR3 sequence is 13 residues long. Trimming left V 1 base short and J 7 bases short, with 10 bases between. The CDR3 protein is CAWSGQVFEKLFF. The DNA of the CDR3 is TGTGCCTGGAGTGGGCAAGTTTTTGAAAAACTGTTTTTT.

The chain links TRBV7-2 to TRBJ1-6; no reliable D call. Deletions cut 3 bases from V and 7 bases from J, with 13 bases between. This CDR3 comprises 15 residues. Germline V gene data show CDR1 as SGHTA and CDR2 as FQGNSA. CDR3 in amino acids: CASSLTGVYNSPLHF. CDR3 DNA sequence: TGTGCCAGCAGCTTGACGGGAGTTTACAATTCACCCCTCCACTTT.

CDR3 DNA: TGTGCCAGCTCACCGGTGACAGCTAATCAGCCCCAGCATTTT. Translated: CASSPVTANQPQHF. The chain carries TRBV18 and TRBJ1-5; D is perhaps TRBD1 (5 bases). This CDR3 is built from 14 residues. Per germline, CDR1 KGHSH and CDR2 LQKENI. V lost 3 bases to trimming and J lost 4 bases, with 10 bases between them.

The chain links TRBV5-1 to TRBJ1-5; D is possibly TRBD1 (6 bases). CDR1 is SGHRS and CDR2 is YFSETQ in the germline V gene. The CDR3 is 15 residues long. The V end was cut by 5 bases, the J end by 1 base, with 13 bases between. CDR3 region: CASRDGTQSNQPQHF. In DNA form, the CDR3 reads TGCGCCAGCAGAGACGGGACACAAAGCAATCAGCCCCAGCATTTT.

The V and J genes are TRBV21-1 and TRBJ2-5; the table's D call, TRBD1, has no DNA check behind it. TRBV21-1 represents a pseudogene. The CDR3 is 17 residues long. DNA for the CDR3: TGTGCCAGCAGCAAACGAAAAGACAGGGGTTACCAAGAGACCCAGTACTTC. Its translation: CASSKRKDRGYQETQYF.